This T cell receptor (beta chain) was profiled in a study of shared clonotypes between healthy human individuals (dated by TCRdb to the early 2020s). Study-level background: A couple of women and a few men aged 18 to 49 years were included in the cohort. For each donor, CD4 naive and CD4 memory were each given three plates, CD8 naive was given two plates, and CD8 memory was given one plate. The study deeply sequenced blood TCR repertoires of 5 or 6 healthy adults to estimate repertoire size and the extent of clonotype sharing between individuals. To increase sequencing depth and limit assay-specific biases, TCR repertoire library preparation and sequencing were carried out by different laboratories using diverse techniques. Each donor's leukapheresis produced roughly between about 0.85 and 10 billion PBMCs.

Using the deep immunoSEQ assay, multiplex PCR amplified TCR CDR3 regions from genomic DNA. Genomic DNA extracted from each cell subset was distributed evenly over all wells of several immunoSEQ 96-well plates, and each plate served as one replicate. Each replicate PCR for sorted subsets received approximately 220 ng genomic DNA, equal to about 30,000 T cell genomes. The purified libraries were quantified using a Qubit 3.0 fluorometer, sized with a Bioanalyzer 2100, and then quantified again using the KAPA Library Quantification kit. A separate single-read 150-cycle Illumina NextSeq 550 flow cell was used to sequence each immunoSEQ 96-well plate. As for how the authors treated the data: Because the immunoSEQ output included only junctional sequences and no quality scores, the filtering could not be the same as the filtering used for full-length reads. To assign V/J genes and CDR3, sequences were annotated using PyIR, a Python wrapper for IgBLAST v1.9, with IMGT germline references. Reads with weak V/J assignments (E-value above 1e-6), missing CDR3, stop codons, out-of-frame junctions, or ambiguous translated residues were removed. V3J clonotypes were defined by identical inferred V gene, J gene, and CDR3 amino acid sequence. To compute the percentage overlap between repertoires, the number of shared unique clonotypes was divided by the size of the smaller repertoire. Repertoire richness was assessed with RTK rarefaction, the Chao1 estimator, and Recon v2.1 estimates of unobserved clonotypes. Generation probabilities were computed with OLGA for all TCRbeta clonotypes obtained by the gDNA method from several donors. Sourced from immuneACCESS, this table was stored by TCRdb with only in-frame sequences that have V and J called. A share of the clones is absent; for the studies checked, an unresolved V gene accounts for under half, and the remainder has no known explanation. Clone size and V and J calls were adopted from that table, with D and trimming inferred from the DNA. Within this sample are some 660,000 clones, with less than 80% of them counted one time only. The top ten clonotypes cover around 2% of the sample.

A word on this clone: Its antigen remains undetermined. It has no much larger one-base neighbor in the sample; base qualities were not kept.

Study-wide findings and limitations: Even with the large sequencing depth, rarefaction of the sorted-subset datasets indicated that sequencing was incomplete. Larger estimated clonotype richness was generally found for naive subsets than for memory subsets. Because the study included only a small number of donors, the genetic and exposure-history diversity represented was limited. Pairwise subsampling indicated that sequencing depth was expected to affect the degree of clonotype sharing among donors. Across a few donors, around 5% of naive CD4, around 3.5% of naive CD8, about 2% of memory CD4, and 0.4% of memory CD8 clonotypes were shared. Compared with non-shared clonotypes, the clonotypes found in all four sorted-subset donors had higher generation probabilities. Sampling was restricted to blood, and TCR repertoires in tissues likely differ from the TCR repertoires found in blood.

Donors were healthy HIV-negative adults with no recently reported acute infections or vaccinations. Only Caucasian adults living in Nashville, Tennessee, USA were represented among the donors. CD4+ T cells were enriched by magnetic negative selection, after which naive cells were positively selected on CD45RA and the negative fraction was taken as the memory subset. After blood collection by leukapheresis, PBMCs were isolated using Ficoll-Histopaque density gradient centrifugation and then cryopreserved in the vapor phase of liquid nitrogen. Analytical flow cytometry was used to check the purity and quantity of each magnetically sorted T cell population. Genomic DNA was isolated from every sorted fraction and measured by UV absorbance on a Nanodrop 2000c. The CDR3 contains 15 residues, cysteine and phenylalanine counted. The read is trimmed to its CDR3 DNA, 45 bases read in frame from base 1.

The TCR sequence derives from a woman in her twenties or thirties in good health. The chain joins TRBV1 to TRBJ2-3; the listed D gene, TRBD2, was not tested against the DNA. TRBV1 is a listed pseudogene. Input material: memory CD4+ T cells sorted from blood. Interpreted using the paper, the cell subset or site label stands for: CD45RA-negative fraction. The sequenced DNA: TGCACCAGCAGACCGGGACTAGCGGGCACAGATACGCAGTATTTT. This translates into CTSRPGLAGTDTQYF.